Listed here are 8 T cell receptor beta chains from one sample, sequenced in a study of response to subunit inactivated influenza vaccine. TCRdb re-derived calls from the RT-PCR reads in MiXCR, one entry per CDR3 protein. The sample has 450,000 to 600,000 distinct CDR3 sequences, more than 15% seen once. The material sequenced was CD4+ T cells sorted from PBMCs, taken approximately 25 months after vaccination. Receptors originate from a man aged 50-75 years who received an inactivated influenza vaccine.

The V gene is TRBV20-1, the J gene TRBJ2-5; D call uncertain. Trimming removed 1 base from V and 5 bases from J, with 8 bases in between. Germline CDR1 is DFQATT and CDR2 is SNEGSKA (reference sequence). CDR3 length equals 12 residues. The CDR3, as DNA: TGCAGTGCTAGAGGTATTCCGGAGACCCAGTACTTC. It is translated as CSARGIPETQYF.

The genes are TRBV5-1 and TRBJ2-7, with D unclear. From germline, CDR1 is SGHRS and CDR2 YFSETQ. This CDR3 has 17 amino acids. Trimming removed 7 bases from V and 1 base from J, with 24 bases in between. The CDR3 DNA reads TGCGCCAGCCGGAGTTCGGTGACCAGGTTCGGATCCTACGAGCAGTACTTC. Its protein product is CASRSSVTRFGSYEQYF.

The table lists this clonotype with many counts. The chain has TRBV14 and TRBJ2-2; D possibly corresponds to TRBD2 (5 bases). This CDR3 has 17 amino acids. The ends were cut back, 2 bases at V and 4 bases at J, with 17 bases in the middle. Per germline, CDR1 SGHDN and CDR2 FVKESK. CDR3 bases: TGTGCCAGCAGCCAAAGAGTAGGCGGGCGGAGCACCGGGGAGCTGTTTTTT. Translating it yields CASSQRVGGRSTGELFF.

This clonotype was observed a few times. CDR3 in amino acids: CASSSTGIRGGELFF. CDR3 DNA: TGTGCCAGCAGTTCTACAGGGATTAGAGGCGGGGAGCTGTTTTTT. V gene TRBV12-3 or TRBV12-4 combines with J gene TRBJ2-2, with a weak D call TRBD1 (6 bases). The CDR3 has 15 amino acids. V shed 4 bases and J shed 7 bases, with 16 bases lying between them.

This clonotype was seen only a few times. CDR3 DNA: TGCAGCGTTGTTTTTTGGGGGCGAGAGACCCAGTACTTC. Translated: CSVVFWGRETQYF. This chain connects TRBV29-1 to TRBJ2-5; D is possibly TRBD1 (6 bases). The CDR3 length is 13 residues. V gave up 4 bases and J gave up 4 bases, with 13 bases separating them. CDR1 is SQVTM and CDR2 is ANQGSEA in the germline V gene.

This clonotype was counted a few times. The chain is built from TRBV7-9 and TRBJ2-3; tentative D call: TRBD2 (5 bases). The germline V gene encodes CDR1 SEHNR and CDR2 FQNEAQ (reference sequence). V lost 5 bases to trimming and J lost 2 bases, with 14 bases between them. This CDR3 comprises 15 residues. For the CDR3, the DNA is TGTGCCAGCAGCAGACGGGGATTCGACACAGATACGCAGTATTTT. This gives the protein CASSRRGFDTDTQYF.

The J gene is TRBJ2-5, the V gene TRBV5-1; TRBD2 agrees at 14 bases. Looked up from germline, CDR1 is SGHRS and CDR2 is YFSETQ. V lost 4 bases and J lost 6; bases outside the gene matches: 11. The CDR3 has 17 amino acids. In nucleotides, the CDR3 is TGCGCCAGCAGCCCTAGGACTAGCGGGAGGAACTTGCAGACCCAGTACTTC. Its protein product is CASSPRTSGRNLQTQYF.

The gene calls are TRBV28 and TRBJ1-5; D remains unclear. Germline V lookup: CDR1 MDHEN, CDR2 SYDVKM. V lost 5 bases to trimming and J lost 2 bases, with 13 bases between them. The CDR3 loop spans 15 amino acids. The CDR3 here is CASSQNLLGNQPQHF. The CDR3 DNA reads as TGTGCCAGCAGTCAGAACCTCCTAGGCAATCAGCCCCAGCATTTT.